Listed below are T cell receptor beta chains from one sample, sequenced in a study of blood T cell repertoires in COVID-19. Produced via immunoSEQ multiplex PCR; TCRdb's table is partial and in-frame only. Among under 300,000 clones, 85% to 90% were seen once, and the ten largest hold approximately 9%. Sequencing was performed on PBMCs or T cells enriched from blood (not recorded which). The source is a man in his forties who had recovered from COVID-19. The CDR3 runs from the conserved cysteine through the conserved F or W. The D gene is left open where the match is weak. Rows give clone size only sometimes, using once, few, many, or a class for an expanded clone.

D	V	J	size	CDR3	DNA
TRBD1	TRBV6-1	TRBJ1-2	few	CASSEGQVNYGYTF	TGTGCCAGCAGTGAGGGACAGGTTAACTATGGCTACACCTTC
NA	TRBV7-3	TRBJ2-2	NA	CASSLTSGANTGELFF	TGTGCCAGCAGCTTAACGTCAGGCGCGAACACCGGGGAGCTGTTTTTT
TRBD1	TRBV2	TRBJ1-4	NA	CASSEDQGATWEKLFF	TGTGCCAGCAGTGAGGACCAGGGGGCGACGTGGGAAAAACTGTTTTTT
NA	TRBV7-2	TRBJ1-3	NA	CASRGRGNTIYF	TGTGCCAGCAGGGGTCGGGGAAATACCATATATTTT
TRBD1	TRBV19	TRBJ1-4	NA	CASNPGGLGEKLFF	TGTGCCAGTAACCCAGGGGGGTTAGGTGAAAAACTGTTTTTT
NA	TRBV5-4	TRBJ2-3	NA	CASSLGRGYTDTQYF	TGTGCCAGCAGCTTAGGGCGGGGCTACACAGATACGCAGTATTTT
NA	TRBV5-6	TRBJ2-7	NA	CASRLARGEPYEQYF	TGTGCCAGCAGACTCGCACGGGGAGAACCCTACGAGCAGTACTTC
NA	TRBV29-1	TRBJ1-3	NA	CSVGHGGTGNTIYF	TGCAGCGTCGGACACGGTGGAACTGGAAACACCATATATTTT
NA	TRBV25-1	TRBJ1-3	NA	CASSDFLSGNTIYF	TGTGCCAGCAGTGATTTCCTCTCTGGAAACACCATATATTTT
NA	TRBV12-1	TRBJ2-1	NA	CASSIGTSGGSSSYNEQFF	TGTGCCAGCAGCATCGGGACTAGCGGGGGGTCTAGCTCCTACAATGAGCAGTTCTTC
NA	TRBV20-1	TRBJ2-7	once	CSATPLYEQYF	TGCAGTGCTACCCCCCTCTACGAGCAGTACTTC
TRBD1	TRBV6-5	TRBJ1-3	NA	CASSYDRGSGNTIYF	TGTGCCAGCAGTTACGACAGGGGGTCAGGAAACACCATATATTTT
TRBD1	TRBV18	TRBJ1-2	NA	CASTGQGARSYGYTF	TGTGCCAGCACCGGACAGGGGGCGCGGAGCTATGGCTACACCTTC
NA	TRBV5-8	TRBJ2-5	NA	CASSLYETQYF	TGTGCCAGCAGCTTGTATGAGACCCAGTACTTC
TRBD2	TRBV7-9	TRBJ2-5	NA	CASSLGGGSGQETQYF	TGTGCCAGCAGCTTAGGCGGGGGTTCGGGCCAAGAGACCCAGTACTTC
NA	TRBV3-1/TRBV3-2	TRBJ1-6	NA	CASSHDSNSPLHF	TGTGCCAGCAGCCATGACAGCAATTCACCCCTCCACTTT
TRBD1	TRBV15	TRBJ1-5	NA	CATSRGSAGQGLYSNQPQHF	TGTGCCACCAGCAGAGGTTCCGCAGGACAGGGCCTATATAGCAATCAGCCCCAGCATTTT
NA	TRBV6-6	TRBJ1-5	NA	CASSPRDWTPGANSNQPQHF	TGTGCCAGCAGCCCCAGGGACTGGACCCCTGGGGCCAATAGCAATCAGCCCCAGCATTTT
NA	TRBV7-3	TRBJ2-7	NA	CASSPWAAATYEQYF	TGTGCCAGCAGCCCGTGGGCCGCAGCCACCTACGAGCAGTACTTC
TRBD1	TRBV7-2	TRBJ2-4	once	CASSFTGGIGNIQYF	TGTGCCAGCAGCTTTACAGGGGGCATCGGGAACATTCAGTACTTC
TRBD1	TRBV19	TRBJ1-5	NA	CASSPGGGQPQHF	TGTGCCAGTAGCCCAGGGGGCGGTCAGCCCCAGCATTTT